One T cell receptor (beta chain) is described in this entry. The length of the CDR3 is 18 residues. CDR1 is PRHDT, CDR2 FYEKMQ, per germline (reference sequence). The V segment lost 4 bases and the J segment 3 bases; nucleotides outside the gene matches: 12. The sample belongs to a study of blood T cell repertoires in COVID-19. Original handling: Amplifying reference gene primers gave estimates of nucleated cell counts. Sequencing used immunoSEQ multiplex PCR; TCRdb keeps in-frame clones, though not all of them. V and J calls and clone size come straight from that table; D and trimming were deduced from the DNA. The table lists over 250,000 clones, over 85% of them singletons, with 2% to 3% in the top ten.

The specimen was PBMCs or T cells enriched from blood (not recorded which). This TCR derives from a man aged 55 to 70 who had recovered from COVID-19. The rearrangement uses TRBV13 and TRBJ2-7; TRBD2 agrees at 13 bases. CDR3 DNA: TGTGCCAGCAGCTCTACCTCCGGGACTAGCGGGAACAGCTACGAGCAGTACTTC. This codes for CASSSTSGTSGNSYEQYF.